What follows are 8 T cell receptor beta chains derived from one specimen sequenced in a study of B cell selection in AIRE deficiency. Sequencing was performed with immunoSEQ multiplex PCR; in TCRdb, only in-frame clones are kept and a portion is missing. The profile covers under 30,000 clones, with around 97% appearing a single time and 0.2% to 0.25% taken by the ten largest. CD4+CD127+ cells were sorted as the conventional CD4 T cells. The sample taken for sequencing was conventional CD4+ T cells sorted from PBMCs. The source is a human donor with AIRE deficiency.

V and J are TRBV10-3 and TRBJ1-2; the D is unclear. V was trimmed by 8 bases and J by 8 bases, leaving 15 bases between them. Germline assignment: CDR1 ENHRY and CDR2 SYGVKD. The CDR3 is 12 residues long. The CDR3 loop is CAIRQAGVGYTF. The CDR3 DNA is TGTGCCATCCGCCAAGCTGGGGTAGGCTACACCTTC.

Details on this clone: Other nucleotide sequences from this sample produce the same CDR3. The chain couples TRBV7-3 to TRBJ2-1; 12 bases are a match to TRBD2. Germline values: CDR1 SGHTA, CDR2 FQGTGA. The ends lost 5 bases at V and 10 bases at J; junction bases unmatched: 6. The CDR3 totals 14 residues. CDR3 loop: CASSLRTSGNEQFF. The CDR3 coding sequence is TGTGCCAGCAGCCTCAGGACTAGCGGGAACGAGCAGTTCTTC.

This chain links TRBV5-1 with TRBJ1-2; TRBD1 is a possible D gene (6 bases). Germline V gene lookup returns CDR1 SGHRS and CDR2 YFSETQ. With 4 bases removed from V and 4 bases from J, the gap between germline ends came to 17 bases. CDR3 length equals 15 residues. CDR3 residues: CASSGGDRPLYGYTF. The CDR3 DNA reads TGCGCCAGCAGCGGTGGAGACAGGCCGCTCTATGGCTACACCTTC.

The V call is TRBV28, the J call TRBJ2-5; 10 positions agree with TRBD2. Germline CDR1 and CDR2: MDHEN and SYDVKM. Losses at the gene ends were 2 bases for V and 4 bases for J; bases not matched to a gene: 7. The CDR3 extends over 16 amino acids. CDR3 nucleotides: TGTGCCAGCAGTTTACTGCTAGCGGGAGTACTAGAGACCCAGTACTTC. It translates to CASSLLLAGVLETQYF.

The chain recombines TRBV7-9 with TRBJ1-1, with a possible D match to TRBD1 (6 bases). The germline V gene encodes CDR1 SEHNR and CDR2 FQNEAQ (reference sequence). The CDR3 is 18 residues long. The V and J ends lost 1 base and 0 bases respectively, with 18 bases between them. This CDR3 is CASSLEWGGRRMNTEAFF. The DNA for the CDR3 is TGTGCCAGCAGCTTAGAATGGGGGGGCAGAAGGATGAACACTGAAGCTTTCTTT. Full variable domain (rest looked up from reference TRBV7-9 and TRBJ1-1): DTGVSQNPRHKITKRGQNVTFRCDPISEHNRLYWYRQTLGQGPEFLTYFQNEAQLEKSRLLSDRFSAERPKGSFSTLEIQRTEQGDSAMYLCASSLEWGGRRMNTEAFFGQGTRLTVV.

This rearrangement joins TRBV18 to TRBJ2-7, with D unclear. Germline lookup yields CDR1 KGHSH and CDR2 LQKENI. V was clipped by 6 bases and J by 0 bases, with 6 bases between them. The CDR3 is 12 residues long. In nucleotides, the CDR3 is TGTGCCAGCTCTCCAGGCTCCTACGAGCAGTACTTC. Translated, it gives CASSPGSYEQYF.

The chain couples TRBV27 to TRBJ1-1; no clear D. CDR3 length: 14 amino acids. The V gene's germline CDR1 is MNHEY and CDR2 SMNVEV (reference sequence). Trimming took 7 bases from V and 0 from J, leaving 12 bases between them. The CDR3 DNA is TGTGCCAGCAAGAGGCAGCTTATGAACACTGAAGCTTTCTTT. Translated, it gives CASKRQLMNTEAFF.

The J gene is TRBJ1-2, the V gene TRBV27, with TRBD1 as a possible D gene (6 bases). The CDR3 runs 14 residues. Trimming removed 4 bases at V and 4 bases at J, with 13 bases between. Germline V gene data show CDR1 as MNHEY and CDR2 as SMNVEV (reference sequence). The CDR3 reads CASSWRGAGYGYTF. The DNA for the CDR3 is TGTGCCAGCAGTTGGAGGGGGGCTGGCTATGGCTACACCTTC.